The 18 T cell receptor beta chains below all came from one sample that was sequenced in a study of T cells after posttransplantation cyclophosphamide. Treatment was busulfan-fludarabine conditioning, a marrow graft, and cyclophosphamide on days +3 and +4. The protocol was immunoSEQ multiplex PCR, while the TCRdb copy is restricted to in-frame clones and leaves out a portion. The sample contains 10,000 or so clones, roughly 80% of which appear only once. Sample: PBMCs, taken just over 1,900 days after a stem cell transplant with posttransplant cyclophosphamide. Source of these receptors: a female patient aged 40 to 50 who received an allogeneic stem cell transplant from a related donor, was CMV-positive, and had no GVHD. Some T cells here may be from the graft donor.

This clone was observed once. The CDR3 bases are TGTGCCAGCAGCCAACTAGCGGGGGGAATGGATCCCGGGGAGCTGTTTTTT. It is translated as CASSQLAGGMDPGELFF. This chain uses TRBV4-2 with TRBJ2-2, with TRBD2 matching over 11 bases. The CDR3 is 17 amino acids. With 2 bases clipped from V and 6 bases from J, the junction kept 8 bases outside the gene matches. Per germline, CDR1 LGHNA and CDR2 YNFKEQ.

This sequence joins TRBV5-1 and TRBJ1-1; 8 bases match TRBD1. The trim removed 6 bases at V and 5 bases at J, leaving 15 bases unmatched. Germline V CDR1 and CDR2: SGHRS, YFSETQ. This CDR3 region has 16 residues. The CDR3 DNA reads as TGCGCCAGCACCCGGGGAACCGGGACAGGTCTAACTGAAGCTTTCTTT. Protein sequence: CASTRGTGTGLTEAFF.

CDR3 sequence (DNA): TGTGCCAGCAGCTTAGAGGGACTAGCTGGCAATGAGCAGTTCTTC. It yields the protein CASSLEGLAGNEQFF. The rearrangement uses TRBV11-3 and TRBJ2-1; 9 bases map to TRBD2. Germline V gives CDR1 SGHNT, CDR2 YENEEA. The CDR3 loop spans 15 amino acids. V was clipped by 0 bases and J by 6 bases; unmatched bases: 3.

In DNA, the CDR3 is TGTGCCAGCAGGCGGAATGAAAAACTGTTTTTT. Translated: CASRRNEKLFF. The chain combines TRBV2 with TRBJ1-4; D not certain. Germline V CDR1 and CDR2: SNHLY, FYNNEI. The CDR3 extends over 11 amino acids. V gave up 6 bases and J gave up 5 bases, with 4 bases separating them.

The gene calls are TRBV11-1 and TRBJ2-1, with D perhaps matching TRBD1 (7 bases). CDR3 length: 17 residues. V was pared by 5 bases and J by 6 bases, with 23 bases between. In germline, CDR1 is SGHAT, CDR2 FQDESV (reference sequence). The CDR3: CASSPGGTGARGNEQFF. The CDR3 bases are TGTGCCAGCAGCCCAGGGGGGACGGGGGCGAGGGGCAATGAGCAGTTCTTC.

The CDR3 spells CASSSDPRGYEQYF. The CDR3 DNA reads TGTGCCAGCAGTTCCGATCCCCGGGGCTACGAGCAGTACTTC. V usage is TRBV6-5 and J usage is TRBJ2-7; a weak D match, TRBD2 (5 bases). Germline V gives CDR1 MNHEY, CDR2 SVGAGI. The CDR3 spans 14 residues. Trimming stripped 4 bases from V and 3 bases from J, with 13 bases between.

This chain links TRBV10-3 with TRBJ1-5; D unclear. Trimming pared 2 bases from V and 0 bases from J, leaving 8 bases between. The CDR3 is 15 residues long. Looked up from germline, CDR1 is ENHRY and CDR2 is SYGVKD. The CDR3 loop is CAISETSDSNQPQHF. CDR3 sequence (DNA): TGTGCCATCAGTGAGACATCTGATAGCAATCAGCCCCAGCATTTT.

The V call is TRBV28, the J call TRBJ2-2; 10 nucleotides line up with TRBD1. The CDR3 is 15 amino acids. Germline CDR1 is MDHEN and CDR2 is SYDVKM. Germline trimming cut 5 bases from V and 7 bases from J; bases unmatched to any gene: 7. The CDR3, as DNA: TGTGCCAGCAGTAACGACAGGGGGCTGATCGGGGAGCTGTTTTTT. It translates to CASSNDRGLIGELFF.

The rearrangement joins TRBV5-1 to TRBJ2-7; D ambiguous. CDR3 size: 14 residues. V lost 3 bases to trimming and J lost 2 bases, with 12 bases between them. In germline, CDR1 is SGHRS, CDR2 YFSETQ. CDR3 nucleotides: TGCGCCAGCAGCTATACGAGCCAGGCCTACGAGCAGTACTTC. Its translation is CASSYTSQAYEQYF.

This chain joins TRBV7-2 and TRBJ2-7, with D perhaps TRBD2 (5 bases). Germline V gene sequence: CDR1 SGHTA, CDR2 FQGNSA. Trimming took off 2 bases at V and 9 bases at J, with 11 bases between the two ends. This CDR3 spans 12 amino acids. CDR3 in amino acids: CASSLLEGRQYF. CDR3 bases: TGTGCCAGCAGCTTATTAGAGGGAAGGCAGTACTTC.

This chain connects TRBV28 to TRBJ1-5, with 9 bases fitting TRBD1. Germline trimming cut 6 bases from V and 4 bases from J; bases unmatched to any gene: 7. There are 15 residues in the CDR3. CDR1 MDHEN and CDR2 SYDVKM come from the germline V gene. CDR3: CASSNPGQGNQPQHF. The CDR3 nucleotides are TGTGCCAGCAGCAACCCGGGACAGGGAAATCAGCCCCAGCATTTT.

This chain connects TRBV30 to TRBJ1-2, with 9 bases matching TRBD1. The CDR3 runs to 13 residues. Germline CDR1 and CDR2: GTSNPN and SVGIG (reference sequence). V lost 2 bases, J lost 8 bases, and 6 bases stayed unmatched. The DNA of the CDR3 is TGTGCCTGGAGTACACCGGGACAGGGCGGCTACACCTTC. It is translated as CAWSTPGQGGYTF.

As regards this clone: One end of the junction fails to match germline, which may point to a read error. The rearrangement links TRBV7-9 to TRBJ2-1; 7 bases are a match to TRBD1. The CDR3 runs to 15 residues. Germline loops: CDR1 SEHNR, CDR2 FQNEAQ (reference sequence). CDR3 protein: CASSESPLQGFNRIF. The CDR3 region has the DNA TGTGCCAGCAGCGAGTCGCCGCTACAGGGGTTTAATCGGATCTTC.

The chain links TRBV19 to TRBJ1-5, with unresolved D. The CDR3 is 15 amino acids. Germline lookup yields CDR1 LNHDA and CDR2 SQIVND (reference sequence). V was shortened by 3 bases and J by 7 bases, with 16 bases between the two germline ends. CDR3 loop: CASSMGEGTGQPQHF. CDR3 sequence (DNA): TGTGCCAGTAGTATGGGTGAGGGCACTGGGCAGCCCCAGCATTTT.

J is TRBJ2-2 and V is TRBV4-1, with D possibly being TRBD2 (6 bases). Trimming removed 3 bases at V and 4 bases at J, with 15 bases between. This CDR3 contains 16 residues. Germline values: CDR1 MGHRA, CDR2 YSYEKL. The CDR3 region has the DNA TGCGCCAGCAGCCAGCACTGGCGGCGGGGCACCGGGGAGCTGTTTTTT. This encodes CASSQHWRRGTGELFF.

This chain connects TRBV5-1 to TRBJ2-5; 11 bases fit TRBD2. The germline gives CDR1 SGHRS, CDR2 YFSETQ. This CDR3 is built from 16 residues. V lost 0 bases and J lost 4; bases outside the gene matches: 5. CDR3 bases: TGCGCCAGCAGCTTGGGACTAGCGGGGATACGAGAGACCCAGTACTTC. Its translation is CASSLGLAGIRETQYF.

This clone appeared a few times. The chain couples TRBV7-9 to TRBJ2-5; TRBD2 matches at 9 bases. This CDR3 region has 15 residues. V was clipped by 5 bases and J by 9 bases; unmatched bases: 13. Germline V gives CDR1 SEHNR, CDR2 FQNEAQ (reference sequence). CDR3 region: CASSGKLGLATAQYF. The CDR3, as DNA: TGTGCCAGCAGCGGAAAGTTGGGACTAGCCACGGCCCAGTACTTC.

This sequence joins TRBV6-5 and TRBJ2-5; TRBD1 is a possible D gene (6 bases). There are 16 residues in the CDR3. V was clipped by 4 bases and J by 5 bases, with 20 bases between them. CDR1 and CDR2 (germline): MNHEY, SVGAGI. DNA of the CDR3: TGTGCCAGCAGTTCCCTCGCGACAGCCCAGGGGGAGACCCAGTACTTC. Amino acids: CASSSLATAQGETQYF.